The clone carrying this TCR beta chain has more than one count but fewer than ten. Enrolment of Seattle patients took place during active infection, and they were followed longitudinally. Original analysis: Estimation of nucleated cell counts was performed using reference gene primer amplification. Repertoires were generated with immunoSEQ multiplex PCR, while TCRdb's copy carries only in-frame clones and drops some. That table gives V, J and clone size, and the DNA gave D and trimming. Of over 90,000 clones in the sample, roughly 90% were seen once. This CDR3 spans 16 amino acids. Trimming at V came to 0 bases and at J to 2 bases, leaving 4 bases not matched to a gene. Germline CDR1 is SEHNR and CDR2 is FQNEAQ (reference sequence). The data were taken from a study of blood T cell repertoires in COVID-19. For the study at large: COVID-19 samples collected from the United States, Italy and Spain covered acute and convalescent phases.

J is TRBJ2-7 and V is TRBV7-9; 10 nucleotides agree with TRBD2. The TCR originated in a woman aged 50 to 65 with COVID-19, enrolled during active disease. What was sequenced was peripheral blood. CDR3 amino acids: CASSLAPSGGAYEQYF. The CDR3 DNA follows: TGTGCCAGCAGCTTAGCGCCTAGCGGGGGAGCCTACGAGCAGTACTTC.